Presented here are 2 T cell receptor beta chains from one specimen sequenced in a study of coeliac disease. Data came from immunoSEQ multiplex PCR; TCRdb stores just in-frame clones and leaves some out. Here the sample spans around 9,000 clones, approximately 67% being singletons. Sequencing used lamina propria lymphocytes from the gut. The receptors were sampled from a woman aged 55-69 years with celiac disease.

This clone has only one observation. Other DNA sequences in this sample translate to the same CDR3. This rearrangement joins TRBV6-6 to TRBJ1-4, with unresolved D. The V and J ends lost 7 bases and 0 bases respectively, with 9 bases between them. There are 14 residues in the CDR3. The germline V gene encodes CDR1 MNHNY and CDR2 SVGAGI (reference sequence). CDR3 in DNA: TGTGCCAGCAACCACCAGGCAACTAATGAAAAACTGTTTTTT. This codes for CASNHQATNEKLFF.

The gene calls are TRBV6-1 and TRBJ2-3, with D perhaps matching TRBD2 (7 bases). This CDR3 has 15 residues. The ends were cut back, 6 bases at V and 5 bases at J, with 18 bases in the middle. Looked up from germline, CDR1 is MNHNS and CDR2 is SASEGT. The CDR3 spells CASRGGAGAGDTQYF. As DNA, the CDR3 is TGTGCCAGCAGAGGGGGGGCGGGAGCGGGAGATACGCAGTATTTT.